A selection of T cell receptor beta chains follows, all from one sample in a study of shared clonotypes between healthy human individuals. Libraries were prepared by immunoSEQ multiplex PCR; TCRdb keeps only in-frame clonotypes and omits some of them. This sample has over 800,000 clones; 85% to 95% occur once, and the top ten carry about 24%. Material: naive CD8+ T cells sorted from blood. The origin of the receptors is a man in his thirties or forties in good health. CDR3s include the opening cysteine and the closing phenylalanine or tryptophan. The order of the fields is D gene, clone size, V gene, J gene, CDR3 protein, CDR3 DNA. The D gene is left open where the match is weak. Clone size appears in some rows only: once, few, many, or a class for an expanded clone.

D gene: TRBD2; clone size: -; V gene: TRBV6-5; J gene: TRBJ2-7; CDR3 protein: CASSHPRLANEQYF; CDR3 DNA: TGTGCCAGCAGTCACCCCCGACTAGCGAACGAGCAGTACTTC
D gene: -; clone size: -; V gene: TRBV27; J gene: TRBJ2-7; CDR3 protein: CASSLSRRAYEQYF; CDR3 DNA: TGTGCCAGCAGTTTATCGAGAAGGGCCTACGAGCAGTACTTC
D gene: TRBD2; clone size: -; V gene: TRBV7-9; J gene: TRBJ2-7; CDR3 protein: CASSETSGSNSYEQYF; CDR3 DNA: TGTGCCAGCAGCGAGACTAGCGGGAGCAATTCCTACGAGCAGTACTTC
D gene: -; clone size: once; V gene: TRBV28; J gene: TRBJ1-5; CDR3 protein: CASSRRTYSNQPQHF; CDR3 DNA: TGTGCCAGCAGTAGGAGAACTTATAGCAATCAGCCCCAGCATTTT
D gene: -; clone size: -; V gene: TRBV9; J gene: TRBJ2-1; CDR3 protein: CASSVGRDTDYNEQFF; CDR3 DNA: TGTGCCAGCAGCGTAGGGAGGGACACGGACTACAATGAGCAGTTCTTC
D gene: -; clone size: once; V gene: TRBV29-1; J gene: TRBJ2-5; CDR3 protein: CSVEESGRGETQYF; CDR3 DNA: TGCAGCGTTGAAGAAAGCGGGCGCGGAGAGACCCAGTACTTC
D gene: -; clone size: -; V gene: TRBV29-1; J gene: TRBJ2-7; CDR3 protein: CSVAGPVVEQYF; CDR3 DNA: TGCAGCGTTGCCGGACCCGTGGTCGAGCAGTACTTC
D gene: -; clone size: -; V gene: TRBV27; J gene: TRBJ2-7; CDR3 protein: CASSSGQGGSHEQYF; CDR3 DNA: TGTGCCAGCAGTTCGGGTCAAGGGGGTTCCCACGAGCAGTACTTC
D gene: TRBD1; clone size: -; V gene: TRBV28; J gene: TRBJ1-5; CDR3 protein: CASTTGRTGAFNQPQHF; CDR3 DNA: TGTGCCAGCACTACAGGCAGGACAGGGGCTTTCAATCAGCCCCAGCATTTT
D gene: TRBD2; clone size: -; V gene: TRBV9; J gene: TRBJ2-3; CDR3 protein: CASSPRTSFPGTDTQYF; CDR3 DNA: TGTGCCAGCAGCCCCCGGACTAGTTTTCCTGGGACAGATACGCAGTATTTT
D gene: -; clone size: -; V gene: TRBV5-5; J gene: TRBJ2-7; CDR3 protein: CASSLAWLLDEQYF; CDR3 DNA: TGTGCCAGCAGCTTGGCCTGGCTTCTGGACGAGCAGTACTTC
D gene: TRBD2; clone size: -; V gene: TRBV14; J gene: TRBJ2-7; CDR3 protein: CASSHGSGRFYEQYF; CDR3 DNA: TGTGCCAGCAGCCATGGTAGCGGGAGGTTCTACGAGCAGTACTTC
D gene: -; clone size: -; V gene: TRBV5-8; J gene: TRBJ1-4; CDR3 protein: CASSPRGDGKLFF; CDR3 DNA: TGTGCCAGCAGCCCCCGGGGGGATGGAAAACTGTTTTTT
D gene: TRBD2; clone size: -; V gene: TRBV7-3; J gene: TRBJ2-3; CDR3 protein: CASSLTGTSGSTDTQYF; CDR3 DNA: TGTGCCAGCAGCTTAACTGGGACTAGCGGTAGCACAGATACGCAGTATTTT
D gene: -; clone size: -; V gene: TRBV7-9; J gene: TRBJ1-1; CDR3 protein: CASSDGPEAFF; CDR3 DNA: TGTGCCAGCAGCGACGGACCTGAAGCTTTCTTT
D gene: -; clone size: -; V gene: TRBV11-3; J gene: TRBJ2-1; CDR3 protein: CASSLGLLHEQFF; CDR3 DNA: TGTGCCAGCAGCTTAGGTCTCCTCCATGAGCAGTTCTTC
D gene: TRBD1; clone size: -; V gene: TRBV28; J gene: TRBJ2-1; CDR3 protein: CASSLWGTGIENNEQFF; CDR3 DNA: TGTGCCAGCAGTTTATGGGGGACAGGGATTGAGAACAATGAGCAGTTCTTC
D gene: TRBD2; clone size: -; V gene: TRBV9; J gene: TRBJ2-3; CDR3 protein: CASSSPNRTSGSVTDTQYF; CDR3 DNA: TGTGCCAGCAGCTCACCCAACCGGACTAGCGGGAGCGTCACAGATACGCAGTATTTT
D gene: -; clone size: -; V gene: TRBV6-1; J gene: TRBJ1-4; CDR3 protein: CASSEVLTDEKLFF; CDR3 DNA: TGTGCCAGCAGTGAAGTTTTGACAGACGAAAAACTGTTTTTT
D gene: TRBD1; clone size: -; V gene: TRBV6-6; J gene: TRBJ2-1; CDR3 protein: CASSLSDRALYNEQFF; CDR3 DNA: TGTGCCAGCAGTTTATCGGACAGGGCACTATACAATGAGCAGTTCTTC
D gene: TRBD2; clone size: -; V gene: TRBV19; J gene: TRBJ2-1; CDR3 protein: CASSIELAGVFGFNEQFF; CDR3 DNA: TGTGCCAGTAGTATCGAACTAGCGGGAGTATTCGGGTTCAATGAGCAGTTCTTC
D gene: -; clone size: -; V gene: TRBV13; J gene: TRBJ1-1; CDR3 protein: CASSLVGVKAFF; CDR3 DNA: TGTGCCAGCAGCTTAGTGGGGGTTAAAGCTTTCTTT
D gene: -; clone size: -; V gene: TRBV6-1; J gene: TRBJ2-1; CDR3 protein: CASSEGGTEQFF; CDR3 DNA: TGTGCCAGCAGTGAAGGAGGGACTGAGCAGTTCTTC
D gene: TRBD1; clone size: few; V gene: TRBV28; J gene: TRBJ1-5; CDR3 protein: CASSWGHRGHQPQHF; CDR3 DNA: TGTGCCAGCAGTTGGGGGCACAGGGGACATCAGCCCCAGCATTTT
D gene: TRBD2; clone size: -; V gene: TRBV19; J gene: TRBJ2-1; CDR3 protein: CASSLGVAGYNEQFF; CDR3 DNA: TGTGCCAGTAGCCTCGGGGTAGCGGGCTACAATGAGCAGTTCTTC
D gene: -; clone size: -; V gene: TRBV6-6; J gene: TRBJ1-5; CDR3 protein: CASSYERGPQHF; CDR3 DNA: TGTGCCAGCAGTTATGAAAGAGGGCCCCAGCATTTT
D gene: -; clone size: -; V gene: TRBV27; J gene: TRBJ2-1; CDR3 protein: CASSLRGAEGPYNEQFF; CDR3 DNA: TGTGCCAGCAGTTTAAGGGGGGCGGAGGGCCCCTACAATGAGCAGTTCTTC
D gene: TRBD2; clone size: once; V gene: TRBV2; J gene: TRBJ2-7; CDR3 protein: CASSEGLAYEQYF; CDR3 DNA: TGTGCCAGCAGTGAGGGACTAGCCTACGAGCAGTACTTC
D gene: -; clone size: -; V gene: TRBV27; J gene: TRBJ2-7; CDR3 protein: CATARGTRYEQYF; CDR3 DNA: TGTGCCACCGCCCGGGGGACGAGGTACGAGCAGTACTTC
D gene: -; clone size: -; V gene: TRBV7-5; J gene: TRBJ2-3; CDR3 protein: CVRSLARLGSTDTQYF; CDR3 DNA: TGTGTCAGAAGCTTAGCGCGGTTGGGGAGCACAGATACGCAGTATTTT
D gene: -; clone size: -; V gene: TRBV5-6; J gene: TRBJ2-7; CDR3 protein: CASSLVQDYEQYF; CDR3 DNA: TGTGCCAGCAGCTTGGTACAAGACTACGAGCAGTACTTC
D gene: -; clone size: -; V gene: TRBV5-1; J gene: TRBJ2-5; CDR3 protein: CASSTYGGWETQYF; CDR3 DNA: TGCGCCAGCAGCACCTACGGGGGCTGGGAGACCCAGTACTTC
D gene: TRBD2; clone size: few; V gene: TRBV7-9; J gene: TRBJ2-2; CDR3 protein: CASSPGSRTSGETGELFF; CDR3 DNA: TGTGCCAGCAGCCCCGGGTCCCGGACTAGCGGAGAAACCGGGGAGCTGTTTTTT
D gene: -; clone size: -; V gene: TRBV11-2; J gene: TRBJ2-4; CDR3 protein: CASSVTAGLAKNIQYF; CDR3 DNA: TGTGCCAGCTCAGTGACGGCGGGATTGGCCAAAAACATTCAGTACTTC
D gene: -; clone size: -; V gene: TRBV11-2; J gene: TRBJ2-7; CDR3 protein: CASNGGSYEQYF; CDR3 DNA: TGTGCCAGCAACGGGGGCTCCTACGAGCAGTACTTC
D gene: -; clone size: -; V gene: TRBV19; J gene: TRBJ2-7; CDR3 protein: CASSVFLETSYEQYF; CDR3 DNA: TGTGCCAGTAGCGTTTTTTTGGAGACGAGCTACGAGCAGTACTTC
D gene: -; clone size: -; V gene: TRBV29-1; J gene: TRBJ2-1; CDR3 protein: CSVARLGGYNEQFF; CDR3 DNA: TGCAGCGTTGCTCGCCTAGGGGGGTACAATGAGCAGTTCTTC
D gene: -; clone size: -; V gene: TRBV6-5; J gene: TRBJ2-2; CDR3 protein: CASSSSQHTGELFF; CDR3 DNA: TGTGCCAGCAGTTCGAGTCAGCACACCGGGGAGCTGTTTTTT
D gene: -; clone size: -; V gene: TRBV7-9; J gene: TRBJ2-5; CDR3 protein: CASSFQEETQYF; CDR3 DNA: TGTGCCAGCAGCTTCCAGGAAGAGACCCAGTACTTC
D gene: -; clone size: -; V gene: TRBV7-9; J gene: TRBJ1-4; CDR3 protein: CASSSKAGVSATNEKLFF; CDR3 DNA: TGTGCCAGCAGCTCCAAAGCAGGGGTCTCGGCAACTAATGAAAAACTGTTTTTT
D gene: -; clone size: -; V gene: TRBV5-1; J gene: TRBJ2-7; CDR3 protein: CASSLGQGVPHEQYF; CDR3 DNA: TGCGCCAGCAGCTTGGGTCAGGGTGTCCCCCACGAGCAGTACTTC
D gene: -; clone size: once; V gene: TRBV10-3; J gene: TRBJ2-2; CDR3 protein: CAIKRDTNTGELFF; CDR3 DNA: TGTGCCATCAAGAGGGACACCAACACCGGGGAGCTGTTTTTT
D gene: TRBD1; clone size: -; V gene: TRBV30; J gene: TRBJ2-7; CDR3 protein: CAWSPGQGAFYEQYF; CDR3 DNA: TGTGCCTGGAGTCCTGGACAGGGAGCCTTCTACGAGCAGTACTTC